This T cell receptor beta chain was recorded in a study of T cell responses to AZD1222 COVID-19 vaccine. Study context: Both about-4-week and about-12-week second-dose recipients were combined. Overall study results and limits: Mapped onto spike, vaccine-associated CD4 TCRs spanned it and were dominant at 160-218 and 743-854. Once two AZD1222 doses were given, Spike-specific TCR breadth and depth went up. The donor group comprised mostly white British people and more females; the analysis possibly underestimated clonal diversity.

Produced via immunoSEQ multiplex PCR; TCRdb's table is partial and in-frame only. The sample includes about 97,000 clones, 90% of them seen just once. V was cut by 6 bases and J by 8 bases, with 8 bases left in between. Looked up from germline, CDR1 is SGHDN and CDR2 is FVKESK. This CDR3 has 11 residues. Worth noting for this clone: Its antigen is still unknown.

This specimen was peripheral blood, taken on day 0 of AZD1222 vaccination. V and J are TRBV14 and TRBJ1-3, with D unclear. This clonotype originated in an adult in good health. The CDR3: CASRYGDTIYF. For the CDR3, the DNA is TGTGCCAGCAGATATGGGGACACCATATATTTT.